This passage covers 3 T cell receptor beta chains from one sample sequenced in a study of CD8 T cells in ankylosing spondylitis. TCRdb re-analysed the 5' RACE reads in MiXCR, keeping a single row per CDR3 protein. The sample lists roughly 130,000 distinct CDR3 sequences; about 6.4% were seen once. Input material: blood, either unsorted or a sorted T cell fraction (not recorded which). Receptors originate from a male donor with ankylosing spondylitis or in good health (not recorded which).

Ten or more counts support this clonotype. The genes are TRBV19 and TRBJ1-5, with 8 positions matching TRBD1. The junction had 7 bases not matched to a gene; V was cut back by 9 bases and J by 6 bases. CDR3 length: 13 amino acids. CDR1 is LNHDA, CDR2 SQIVND, per germline (reference sequence). The chain's CDR3 is CASTTGVGQPQHF. CDR3 coding DNA: TGTGCCAGCACGACAGGGGTAGGTCAGCCCCAGCATTTT.

This clonotype was detected ten times or more. The chain has TRBV5-4 and TRBJ2-4; a weak D match, TRBD2 (7 bases). Germline lookup yields CDR1 SGHNT and CDR2 YYREEE (reference sequence). Trimming removed 0 bases from V and 4 bases from J, with 14 bases in between. The CDR3 length is 16 residues. CDR3 nucleotide sequence: TGTGCCAGCAGCTTGGGGGGGGGGCTGGTAAAAAACATTCAGTACTTC. It translates to CASSLGGGLVKNIQYF.

This clonotype was observed many times. The chain is built from TRBV19 and TRBJ2-3; 8 nucleotides agree with TRBD2. J gave up 2 bases and V 10 bases, and 11 bases lay outside the gene matches. The CDR3 is 15 amino acids. Germline V gene lookup returns CDR1 LNHDA and CDR2 SQIVND (reference sequence). CDR3 loop: CATRSGSANTDTQYF. As DNA, the CDR3 is TGTGCCACCCGAAGCGGGAGCGCCAACACAGATACGCAGTATTTT.